The present TCR beta chain was sequenced within a study of T cell repertoires in cytomegalovirus infection. Study overall: Selected CMV epitopes included recently identified HLA-C-restricted ones as well as well-studied HLA-B-restricted ones. Both CMV infection and a matching HLA type were indicated by public TCR beta signatures.

Using its own MiXCR run on the reads, TCRdb lists one record per CDR3 protein. In the table there are approximately 1,000,000 distinct CDR3 sequences, roughly 31% of which are singletons. This clonotype was recorded a few times. The antigen remains undetermined. Study results and caveats: It was HLA-C-restricted CMV-specific TCR beta clonotypes that dominated the response ex vivo. The cumulative frequency of public TCR beta families identified carriers of CMV plus the relevant HLA.

Per germline, CDR1 LNHDA and CDR2 SQIVND (reference sequence). The CDR3 consists of 15 residues. Trimming left V 3 bases short and J 0 bases short, with 9 bases between. This chain uses TRBV19 with TRBJ2-1; no definite D call. The receptor was isolated from a human donor in good health (CMV status not recorded). Some clones in this sample may be carry-over from other donors' samples. The sequences come from cultured CD8+ T cells from PBMCs, collected from culture after CMV antigen stimulation. CDR3 nucleotides: TGTGCCAGTAGTATTGTTTTTAGCTCCTACAATGAGCAGTTCTTC. This gives the protein CASSIVFSSYNEQFF.